This TCR beta chain was captured in a study of post-analysis software for immune sequencing data. Unique molecular identifiers had been added to the TCR beta cDNA libraries. Each batch of about 0.9 to 10 million T cells produced roughly 500,000 cDNA molecules. TCRdb re-called the PCR reads through MiXCR, storing one row per CDR3 protein. This sample has more than 450,000 distinct CDR3 sequences, with around a third found just once. The germline V gene encodes CDR1 DFQATT and CDR2 SNEGSKA (reference sequence). The CDR3 contains 14 residues. Trimming stripped 7 bases from V and 6 bases from J, with 21 bases between. This clonotype appeared a few times. Its cognate antigen is unknown. Points from the study as a whole: Controls showed lower frequencies than patients for roughly five TRBV segments, and TRBV5-6, TRBV5-1 and TRBV20-1 were among these.

The TCR was taken from a girl aged 2 to 17 with multiple sclerosis. The gene calls are TRBV20-1 and TRBJ1-2; a weak D match, TRBD1 (6 bases). Input material: blood. The CDR3 loop is CSGSTGWYQDGYTF. In DNA, the CDR3 is TGCAGTGGGAGCACAGGGTGGTATCAGGATGGCTACACCTTC.